This T cell receptor beta chain was obtained from a study of spatial heterogeneity in lung cancer (dated by TCRdb to the late 2010s). With respect to the entire study: Beta-chain transcripts were consistently detected in greater numbers than alpha-chain transcripts, which likely reflects a higher abundance of beta-chain transcripts. In tumor regions, TCR transcript counts showed a strong correlation with a T cell transcriptional module score derived from matched bulk RNA-seq. In the raw uncorrected reads, each unique combination of TCR and UMI appeared more than ten times on average. The study quantitatively compared TCR alpha and beta repertoires across multiple tumor regions, matched nontumor lung and blood in non-small cell lung cancer. The study linked features of the TCR repertoire to counts of nonsynonymous mutations, which were determined by whole-exome sequencing of tumor tissue. At surgery, hundreds of tumor regions, approximately 64 matched nontumor lung samples and some 54 PBMC samples were TCR-sequenced for both alpha and beta chains.

Findings and caveats that apply to the study as a whole: Estimated TCR-seq coverage of tumor T cells was only 5.5% to 7% for alpha chains and 12% to 15% for beta chains. The tumor nonsynonymous mutation count correlated with the number of expanded alpha and beta TCRs within the tumor. Counts of ubiquitous and regional expanded TCRs were found to correlate with counts of ubiquitous and regional nonsynonymous mutations, respectively. Additional single-cell paired TCR alpha and beta sequencing was considered necessary to confirm, at a functional level, the hypothesis that regional TCRs recognize regional mutations.

Sample time point, as interpreted from the label and publication: sample taken at primary tumor resection. The donors were more than 65 patients from the lung TRACERx cohort who had early-stage, untreated non-small cell lung cancer. Without any cell sorting, TCR sequencing was performed on whole RNA extracted either from tumor and nontumor lung tissue or from cryopreserved PBMC samples. Only patients for whom sufficient RNA was available from at least two tumor regions were selected for TCR sequencing. Tumor and adjacent nontumor lung specimens were reviewed by a lung pathologist before selection. The germline ends are 6 bases apart after V is trimmed by 2 bases and J by 8 bases. From cysteine to phenylalanine, the CDR3 is 12 amino acids long. Of all the DNA, just the CDR3 is kept, 36 bases in frame from base 1. For CDR1 and CDR2, the germline V gene (reference sequence) lists SEHNR and FQNEAQ. Regarding this clonotype: Its antigen is unknown. No per-base quality is available; no much larger clone lies one base away. This beta chain is an off-target read within a library intended for alpha chains, so its frequency means little.

The library was built by means of 5' RACE. This sample was sequenced with a NextSeq 500. In the TCR library protocol, a unique molecular identifier was attached to each TCR cDNA molecule so that PCR and sequencing errors could be corrected. As for the original processing: TCR identification, UMI-based error correction and CDR3 extraction were performed with Decombinator tools. Expanded TCRs were defined as those above a frequency of 2 per 1,000, corresponding to the top 1% of the tumor frequency distribution. Expanded tumor TCRs were classed as regional if statistically deemed absent (corrected P<0.05) from at least one tumor region, otherwise ubiquitous. Rényi diversity was computed with the R vegan package after subsampling each repertoire 100 times to 5,000 TCRs. CDR3 similarity networks were built from amino acid triplet string-kernel similarity, connecting CDR3s with pairwise similarity above 0.82. TCRdb reworked the public reads: Q25 trimming with fastp, MiXCR clone assembly, productive beta chains retained. Rows merge per CDR3 protein into single entries with the most common DNA and genes. The V and J calls and clone size come from TCRdb's table, not from the authors' own analysis. This sample has about 18,000 distinct CDR3 sequences in its table, and approximately 9.5% of those were observed once. The ten largest clonotypes hold about a fifth of the sample.

Sequenced material: lung tumor tissue, taken at surgery. The clonotype comes from a female donor with early-stage non-small cell lung cancer. The rearrangement combines TRBV7-9 with TRBJ1-4, with the D gene too uncertain to name. CDR3 protein: CASSLNWEKLFF. In nucleotides, the sequence is TGTGCCAGCAGCTTAAATTGGGAAAAACTGTTTTTT.